These 5 T cell receptor beta chains were sequenced from one sample in a study of shared clonotypes between healthy human individuals (dated by TCRdb to 2020 to 2022). Library creation used the immunoSEQ multiplex PCR assay. TCRdb stores this immuneACCESS table with in-frame sequences only. Part of the clones is absent; in the studies checked, under half of the shortfall reflects unresolved V genes, and no reason is known for the rest. The sample table contains about half a million clones; only one count was recorded for around 74% of them. Over 10% of the sample is held by the ten biggest clonotypes. The sequenced sample was PBMCs. The receptors come from a woman aged 40 to 50 in good health. Some clones in this sample may be carry-over from other donors' samples.

The sample holds a few counts of this clone. The chain joins TRBV5-6 to TRBJ2-7, with 9 bases fitting TRBD2. CDR1 and CDR2 (germline): SGHDT, YYEEEE. The CDR3 has 15 amino acids. V gave up 0 bases and J gave up 7 bases; unmatched junction bases: 8. The CDR3 DNA sequence: TGTGCCAGCAGCTTGGGCGGGAGGGCCTCGGGAGAGCAGTACTTC. Its protein product is CASSLGGRASGEQYF.

This chain's CDR3 is CASSYAGTGLAKNIQYF. CDR3 DNA: TGTGCCAGCAGTTACGCCGGGACAGGCCTAGCCAAAAACATTCAGTACTTC. This chain connects TRBV7-9 to TRBJ2-4; TRBD1 agrees at 8 bases. Germline lookup yields CDR1 SEHNR and CDR2 FQNEAQ (reference sequence). The V gene end was trimmed by 6 bases and the J gene end by 0 bases; junction bases not matched to a gene: 10. The CDR3 is made up of 17 amino acids.

J is TRBJ2-2 and V is TRBV4-2; D gene unclear. Trimming stripped 1 base from V and 0 bases from J, with 6 bases between. The length of the CDR3 is 15 residues. CDR1 LGHNA and CDR2 YNFKEQ come from the germline V gene. CDR3 region: CASSQASTNTGELFF. The CDR3 DNA reads as TGTGCCAGCAGCCAAGCGAGTACGAACACCGGGGAGCTGTTTTTT.

V usage is TRBV7-3 and J usage is TRBJ2-1; 7 bases agree with TRBD2. V gave up 5 bases and J gave up 7 bases; unmatched junction bases: 11. The germline V gene encodes CDR1 SGHTA and CDR2 FQGTGA. The CDR3 spans 15 residues. This chain's CDR3 is CASSPVAGESNEQFF. CDR3 nucleotide sequence: TGTGCCAGCAGCCCAGTGGCGGGAGAATCGAATGAGCAGTTCTTC.

The chain couples TRBV30 to TRBJ2-3; 9 bases map to TRBD2. The CDR3 length is 17 residues. Losses at the gene ends were 8 bases for V and 4 bases for J; bases not matched to a gene: 19. CDR1 and CDR2 from the germline V gene are GTSNPN and SVGIG (reference sequence). DNA of the CDR3: TGTGCCCTCATGGGGGACGATAGCGGGAGCTCCTCAGATACGCAGTATTTT. Translation gives CALMGDDSGSSSDTQYF.